This T cell receptor (beta chain) was captured by sequencing in a study of blood T cell repertoires in COVID-19. To note about this clone: The identical CDR3 is also encoded by other nucleotide sequences in the sample.

The V end lost 0 bases, the J end lost 2 bases, and 8 bases lay between the germline ends. Germline V gene lookup returns CDR1 SGDLS and CDR2 YYNGEE. The CDR3 totals 14 residues. TCRdb's copy holds only in-frame clones and misses some; the assay was immunoSEQ multiplex PCR. Of about 320,000 clones in the sample, approximately 91% were seen once. A PCR-confirmed or clinician-diagnosed COVID-19 case had contacted exposed participants within 2 weeks of entry. This TCR came from a woman younger than 45 who had been exposed to COVID-19. Sequencing used PBMCs or T cells enriched from blood (not recorded which). The chain carries TRBV9 and TRBJ1-2; TRBD1 is a possible D gene (5 bases). The CDR3 DNA sequence: TGTGCCAGCAGCGTAGGTACAGGAAACTATGGCTACACCTTC. Translation gives CASSVGTGNYGYTF.